This T cell receptor (beta chain) appears in the sequencing data of a study of identical twins. Germline V gene lookup returns CDR1 SGHRS and CDR2 YFSETQ. The CDR3 is 15 residues long. V was shortened by 1 base and J by 2 bases, with 11 bases between the two germline ends. About this clonotype itself: Its antigen is undetermined.

TCRdb re-analysed the 5' RACE reads in MiXCR, keeping a single row per CDR3 protein. The profile shows around 470,000 distinct CDR3 sequences, 14% of them singletons. The study, taken as a whole, reports: Monozygotic twins shared more out-of-frame TCR alpha than recombination models predicted. Invariant populations such as MAIT and iNKT cells could partly muddle zero-insertion analyses. Cross-sectional statistical analysis was relied on for the conclusions, without the same donors being followed.

The sample also formed part of further work on yellow fever vaccine responses in identical twins. Per that study: Reportedly, the response of twins' T cells to the vaccine seemed partly convergent, partly personalized.

This chain uses TRBV5-1 with TRBJ2-3; D tentatively reads TRBD1 or TRBD2 (6 bases each). The sequencing sample was made of CD4+ T cells sorted from blood. This clonotype originated in a young woman in good health. CDR3 region: CASSLKGGYTDTQYF. Here the CDR3 DNA reads TGCGCCAGCAGCTTGAAGGGGGGCTACACAGATACGCAGTATTTT.